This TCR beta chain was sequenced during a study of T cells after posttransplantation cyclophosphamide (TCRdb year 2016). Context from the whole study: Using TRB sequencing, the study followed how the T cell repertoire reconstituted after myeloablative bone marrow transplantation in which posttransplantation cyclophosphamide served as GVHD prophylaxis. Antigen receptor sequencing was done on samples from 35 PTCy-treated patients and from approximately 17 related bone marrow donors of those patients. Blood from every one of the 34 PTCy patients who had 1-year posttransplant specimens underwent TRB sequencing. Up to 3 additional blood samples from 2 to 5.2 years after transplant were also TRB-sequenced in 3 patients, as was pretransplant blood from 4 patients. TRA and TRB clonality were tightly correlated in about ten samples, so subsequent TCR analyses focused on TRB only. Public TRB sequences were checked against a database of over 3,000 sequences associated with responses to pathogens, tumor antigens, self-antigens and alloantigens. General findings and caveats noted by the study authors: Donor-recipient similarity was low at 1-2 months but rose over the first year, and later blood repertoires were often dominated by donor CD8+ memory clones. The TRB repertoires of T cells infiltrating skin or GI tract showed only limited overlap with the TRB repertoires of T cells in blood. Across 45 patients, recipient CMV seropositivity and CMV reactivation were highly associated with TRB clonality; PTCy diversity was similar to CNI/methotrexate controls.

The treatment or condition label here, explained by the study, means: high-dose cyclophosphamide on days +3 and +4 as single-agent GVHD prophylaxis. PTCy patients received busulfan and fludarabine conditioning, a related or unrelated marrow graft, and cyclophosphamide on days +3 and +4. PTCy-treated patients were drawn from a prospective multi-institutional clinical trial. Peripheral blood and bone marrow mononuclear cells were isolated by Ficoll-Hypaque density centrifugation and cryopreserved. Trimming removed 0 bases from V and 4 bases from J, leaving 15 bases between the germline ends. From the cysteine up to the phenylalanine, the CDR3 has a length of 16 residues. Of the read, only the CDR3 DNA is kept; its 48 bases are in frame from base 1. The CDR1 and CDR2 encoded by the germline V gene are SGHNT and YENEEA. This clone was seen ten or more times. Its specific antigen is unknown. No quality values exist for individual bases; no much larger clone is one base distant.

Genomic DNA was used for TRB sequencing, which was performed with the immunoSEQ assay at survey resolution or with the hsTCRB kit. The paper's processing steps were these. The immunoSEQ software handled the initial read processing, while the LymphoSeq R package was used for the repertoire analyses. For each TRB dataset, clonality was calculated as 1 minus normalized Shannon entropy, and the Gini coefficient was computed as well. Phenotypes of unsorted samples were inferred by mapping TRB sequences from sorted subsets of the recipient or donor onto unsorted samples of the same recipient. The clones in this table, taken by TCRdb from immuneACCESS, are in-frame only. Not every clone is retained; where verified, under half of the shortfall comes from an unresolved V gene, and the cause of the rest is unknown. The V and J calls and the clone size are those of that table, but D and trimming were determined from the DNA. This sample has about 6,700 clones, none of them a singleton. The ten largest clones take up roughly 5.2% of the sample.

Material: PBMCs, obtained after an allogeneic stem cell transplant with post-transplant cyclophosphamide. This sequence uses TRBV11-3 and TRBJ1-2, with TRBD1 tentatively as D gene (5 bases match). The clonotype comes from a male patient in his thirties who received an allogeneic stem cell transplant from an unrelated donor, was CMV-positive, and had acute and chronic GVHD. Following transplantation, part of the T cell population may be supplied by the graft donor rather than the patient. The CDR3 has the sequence CASSLEGRGGSYGYTF. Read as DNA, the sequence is TGTGCCAGCAGCTTAGAGGGTAGGGGAGGCTCCTATGGCTACACCTTC.